Listed here are 21 T cell receptor beta chains from one sample, sequenced in a study of blood T cell repertoires in COVID-19. Libraries were prepared by immunoSEQ multiplex PCR; TCRdb keeps only in-frame clonotypes and omits some of them. Among around 53,000 clones, approximately 80% were seen once, and the ten largest hold roughly 45%. Sequencing input: peripheral blood. The source of these receptors is a man aged 70-80 years with active or convalescent COVID-19.

The rearrangement joins TRBV29-1 to TRBJ2-7, with 13 bases lining up with TRBD2. The CDR3 runs to 12 residues. After removal of 6 bases from V and 7 bases from J, the junction contained 3 bases not matched to a gene. CDR1 SQVTM and CDR2 ANQGSEA come from the germline V gene. The CDR3: CSVLGLAGEQYF. The CDR3 DNA follows: TGCAGCGTCCTGGGACTAGCGGGAGAGCAGTACTTC.

This clone was counted between two and nine times. Relative to the germline gene, one junction end is altered; a read error may explain this. The chain is built from TRBV6-5 and TRBJ1-1; 8 bases map to TRBD1. Germline CDR1 MNHEY, CDR2 SVGAGI. CDR3 length: 15 amino acids. The CDR3 loop is CASSNSGTGPMSAFF. CDR3 in DNA: TGTGCCAGCAGTAACTCGGGGACAGGCCCTATGTCGGCTTTCTTT.

As regards this clone: One end of the junction varies from germline; a read error may be responsible. The chain joins TRBV7-7 to TRBJ2-2, with D tentatively TRBD1 (5 bases). This CDR3 contains 14 residues. Per the germline V gene, CDR1 is SSHAT and CDR2 is FNYEAQ (reference sequence). The CDR3 sequence is CASRDTGNTGELFF. The DNA of the CDR3 is TGTGCTAGCAGAGATACAGGGAACACCGGGGAGCTGTTTTTT.

The J gene is TRBJ1-5, the V gene TRBV28, with D uncertain. Germline assignment: CDR1 MDHEN and CDR2 SYDVKM. The CDR3 spans 15 residues. V gave up 7 bases and J gave up 2 bases, with 15 bases separating them. The CDR3 bases are TGTGCCAGCATCAGATCCGAAGGAGGCAATCAGCCCCAGCATTTT. Translated: CASIRSEGGNQPQHF.

The chain has TRBV7-6 and TRBJ1-4; 7 positions agree with TRBD1. Germline CDR1 reads SGHVS; CDR2 reads FNYEAQ. With 4 bases clipped from V and 3 bases from J, the junction kept 8 bases outside the gene matches. This CDR3 has 16 residues. Here the CDR3 DNA reads TGTGCCAGCAGCTCGATTAAGGGGGCTGCTAATGAAAAACTGTTTTTT. As protein: CASSSIKGAANEKLFF.

The chain joins TRBV15 to TRBJ2-7; no definite D call. V lost 3 bases, J lost 9 bases, and 15 bases lay in between. The CDR3 totals 13 residues. Germline CDR1 and CDR2: LNHNV and YYDKDF (reference sequence). The CDR3 DNA reads TGTGCCACCAGCAGGGGCGACGTACTCGGGCAGTACTTC. This translates into CATSRGDVLGQYF.

The chain uses TRBV29-1 and TRBJ1-2, with unresolved D. Per germline, CDR1 SQVTM and CDR2 ANQGSEA. This CDR3 contains 11 residues. Trimming removed 5 bases at V and 2 bases at J, with 6 bases between. In DNA form, the CDR3 reads TGCAGCGTTTCTGCGAACTATGGCTACACCTTC. Amino acid sequence: CSVSANYGYTF.

V usage is TRBV5-1 and J usage is TRBJ1-5; D is possibly TRBD1 (5 bases). Germline V gene data show CDR1 as SGHRS and CDR2 as YFSETQ. CDR3 length: 14 amino acids. The V and J ends lost 5 bases and 6 bases respectively, with 15 bases between them. As DNA, the CDR3 is TGCGCCAGCAGACAAGGGGTGAACGGTCAGCCCCAGCATTTT. Its protein product is CASRQGVNGQPQHF. Looking up the rest from reference TRBV5-1 and TRBJ1-5 gives the full variable domain: KAGVTQTPRYLIKTRGQQVTLSCSPISGHRSVSWYQQTPGQGLQFLFEYFSETQRNKGNFPGRFSGRQFSNSRSEMNVSTLELGDSALYLCASRQGVNGQPQHFGDGTRLSIL.

V usage is TRBV7-8 and J usage is TRBJ2-2; no clear D. The CDR3 consists of 15 residues. CDR1 is SGHVS and CDR2 is FQNEAQ in the germline V gene. V was shortened by 1 base and J by 0 bases, with 6 bases between the two germline ends. CDR3 bases: TGTGCCAGCAGCTTAGTGAGTGCGAACACCGGGGAGCTGTTTTTT. Translation: CASSLVSANTGELFF.

The chain uses TRBV28 and TRBJ2-1; D is possibly TRBD2 (7 bases). Trimming removed 1 base at V and 8 bases at J, with 15 bases between. Germline loops: CDR1 MDHEN, CDR2 SYDVKM. The CDR3 runs to 15 residues. CDR3 protein: CASSLLGGAPYEQFF. CDR3 DNA: TGTGCCAGCAGTTTATTGGGGGGGGCCCCCTATGAGCAGTTCTTC.

The chain recombines TRBV5-1 with TRBJ1-1; 9 bases align to TRBD1. Per the germline V gene, CDR1 is SGHRS and CDR2 is YFSETQ. Trimming took 0 bases from V and 0 from J; bases not matched to a gene: 3. The CDR3 contains 16 residues. CDR3 DNA sequence: TGCGCCAGCAGCTTGGACCGGACAGGGGTGAACACTGAAGCTTTCTTT. This sequence encodes CASSLDRTGVNTEAFF.

V and J are TRBV5-1 and TRBJ1-1; D is undetermined. The ends were cut back, 4 bases at V and 5 bases at J, with 15 bases in the middle. The CDR3 contains 14 residues. Germline V CDR1 and CDR2: SGHRS, YFSETQ. CDR3 sequence reads: CASSIGGSKTEAFF. Here the CDR3 DNA reads TGCGCCAGCAGCATCGGCGGGTCAAAGACTGAAGCTTTCTTT.

The gene calls are TRBV12-3 or TRBV12-4 and TRBJ2-7, with D tentatively TRBD2 (5 bases). Trimming stripped 3 bases from V and 1 base from J, with 7 bases between. The CDR3 length is 13 residues. CDR3 sequence reads: CASSLEASYEQYF. CDR3 coding DNA: TGTGCCAGCAGTTTGGAGGCTTCCTACGAGCAGTACTTC.

This sequence joins TRBV7-2 and TRBJ2-7; 10 bases map to TRBD2. CDR3 length: 15 residues. The germline gives CDR1 SGHTA, CDR2 FQGNSA. V lost 6 bases, J lost 0 bases, and 5 bases stayed unmatched. The CDR3 protein is CASRYLAGDSYEQYF. The CDR3 region has the DNA TGTGCCAGCAGGTACCTAGCGGGAGACTCCTACGAGCAGTACTTC.

CDR3 nucleotides: TGTGCCAGCAGTGAAGGTTGGCAGGGCAATGAGCAGTTCTTC. Amino acids: CASSEGWQGNEQFF. V is TRBV6-1 and J is TRBJ2-1; D is perhaps TRBD1 (5 bases). CDR1 is MNHNS, CDR2 SASEGT, per germline. The V end was cut by 1 base, the J end by 6 bases, with 10 bases between. The CDR3 has 14 amino acids.

The chain combines TRBV7-9 with TRBJ1-6; 7 positions match TRBD1. V dropped 1 base and J dropped 1; count of bases not matched to a gene: 10. The germline V gene has CDR1 SEHNR and CDR2 FQNEAQ (reference sequence). The CDR3 contains 19 residues. The CDR3 loop is CASSLDRGGPRSYNSPLHF. The CDR3 DNA is TGTGCCAGCAGCTTAGACAGGGGTGGGCCGCGGTCCTATAATTCACCCCTCCACTTT.

The chain couples TRBV4-3 to TRBJ2-7, with 7 bases aligning to TRBD1. With 1 base clipped from V and 4 bases from J, the junction kept 4 bases outside the gene matches. This CDR3 spans 14 amino acids. Germline CDR1 and CDR2: LGHNA and YSLEER. Here the CDR3 DNA reads TGCGCCAGCAGCCAAGGAACACAGGGGTACGAGCAGTACTTC. Its translation is CASSQGTQGYEQYF.

The rearrangement joins TRBV18 to TRBJ2-4, with TRBD2 identical over 9 bases. The ends lost 3 bases at V and 8 bases at J; junction bases unmatched: 8. The CDR3 length is 15 residues. The V gene's germline CDR1 is KGHSH and CDR2 LQKENI. The CDR3 nucleotides read TGTGCCAGCTCACCGGGACTAGCAGAGGGGGACATTCAGTACTTC. Translating it yields CASSPGLAEGDIQYF.

The rearrangement links TRBV9 to TRBJ1-3, with no clear D. This CDR3 comprises 13 residues. V lost 4 bases and J 3 bases, leaving 8 bases between the germline ends. Germline CDR1 reads SGDLS; CDR2 reads YYNGEE. CDR3 in amino acids: CASSWGDGNTIYF. The DNA of the CDR3 is TGTGCCAGCAGCTGGGGAGATGGAAACACCATATATTTT.

The rearrangement uses TRBV2 and TRBJ1-2; D may be TRBD1 (5 bases). The CDR3 loop spans 14 amino acids. Germline CDR1 reads SNHLY; CDR2 reads FYNNEI. V lost 2 bases and J 2 bases, leaving 9 bases between the germline ends. This CDR3 reads CASSEIRGNYGYTF. In DNA form, the CDR3 reads TGTGCCAGCAGTGAAATTAGGGGAAACTATGGCTACACCTTC.

The rearrangement links TRBV7-6 to TRBJ2-4, with a possible D match to TRBD2 (5 bases). Trimming shortened V by 1 base and J by 0 bases, and 13 bases separated the two germline ends. The V gene's germline CDR1 is SGHVS and CDR2 FNYEAQ. This CDR3 is 17 amino acids long. The CDR3 nucleotides read TGTGCCAGCAGCTTAGATGCCGGGGTTTTAGCCAAAAACATTCAGTACTTC. The encoded protein is CASSLDAGVLAKNIQYF. The entire variable domain, with the rest obtained from reference TRBV7-6 and TRBJ2-4, is as follows: GAGVSQSPRYKVTKRGQDVALRCDPISGHVSLYWYRQALGQGPEFLTYFNYEAQQDKSGLPNDRFSAERPEGSISTLTIQRTEQRDSAMYRCASSLDAGVLAKNIQYFGAGTRLSVL.